This T cell receptor (beta chain) stems from a study of Graves' ophthalmopathy and Graves' hyperthyroidism. CDR1 and CDR2 (germline): MGHDK, SYGVNS. CDR3 size: 14 residues. Amplification of TCR beta CDR3 regions used RNA transcripts. The first round was an RT-PCR with HTBI primers, and the second round was a multiplex PCR. TCRdb reanalysed the multiplex PCR reads using MiXCR and keeps one entry per CDR3 protein. The profile shows more than 550,000 distinct CDR3 sequences, about two fifths of them singletons. This clonotype was sampled from an adult man with Graves' ophthalmopathy. The chain employs TRBV25-1 and TRBJ2-7, with D perhaps matching TRBD1 or TRBD2 (5 bases each). The DNA end favors TRBJ2-5, so the J call may be wrong. The sequencing sample was made of peripheral blood. The CDR3 sequence is CASSLDPGRETQYF. CDR3 sequence (DNA): TGTGCCAGCAGCTTAGATCCGGGGCGGGAGACCCAGTACTTC.